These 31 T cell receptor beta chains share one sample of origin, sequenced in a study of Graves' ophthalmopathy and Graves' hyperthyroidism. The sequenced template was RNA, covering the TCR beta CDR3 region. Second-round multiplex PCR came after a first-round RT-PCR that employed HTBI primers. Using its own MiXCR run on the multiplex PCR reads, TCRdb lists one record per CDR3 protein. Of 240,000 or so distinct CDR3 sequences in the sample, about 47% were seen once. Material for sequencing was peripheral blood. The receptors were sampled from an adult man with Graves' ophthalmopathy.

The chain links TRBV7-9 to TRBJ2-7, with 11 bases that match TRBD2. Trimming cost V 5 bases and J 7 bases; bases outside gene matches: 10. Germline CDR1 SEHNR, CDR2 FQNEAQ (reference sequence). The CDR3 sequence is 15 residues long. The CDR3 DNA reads TGTGCCAGCAGCCCGTCGCTAGCGGGAGGCAATGAGCAGTACTTC. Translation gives CASSPSLAGGNEQYF.

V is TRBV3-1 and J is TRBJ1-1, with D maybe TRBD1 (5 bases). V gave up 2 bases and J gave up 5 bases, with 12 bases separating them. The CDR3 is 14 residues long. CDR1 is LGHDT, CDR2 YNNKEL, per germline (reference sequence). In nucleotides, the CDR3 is TGTGCCAGCAGCCAAAGTGGAAGGGGAACTGAAGCTTTCTTT. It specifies CASSQSGRGTEAFF.

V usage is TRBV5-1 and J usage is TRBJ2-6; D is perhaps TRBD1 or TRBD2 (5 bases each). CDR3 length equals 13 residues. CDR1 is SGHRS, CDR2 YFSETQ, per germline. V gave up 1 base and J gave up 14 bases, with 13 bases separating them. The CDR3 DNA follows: TGCGCCAGCAGCTTGAGCCGGGACGCCCTCCTGACTTTC. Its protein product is CASSLSRDALLTF.

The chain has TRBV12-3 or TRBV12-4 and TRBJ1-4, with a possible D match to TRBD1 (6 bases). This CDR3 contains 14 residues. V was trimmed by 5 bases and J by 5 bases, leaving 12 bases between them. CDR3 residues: CASSETGMNEKLFF. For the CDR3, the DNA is TGTGCCAGCAGTGAAACAGGGATGAATGAAAAACTGTTTTTT.

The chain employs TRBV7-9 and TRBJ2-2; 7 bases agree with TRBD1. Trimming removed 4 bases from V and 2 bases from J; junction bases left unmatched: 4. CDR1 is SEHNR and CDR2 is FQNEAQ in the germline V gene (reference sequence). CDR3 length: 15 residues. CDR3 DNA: TGTGCCAGCAGCTCGAACAGGGGTAACACCGGGGAGCTGTTTTTT. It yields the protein CASSSNRGNTGELFF. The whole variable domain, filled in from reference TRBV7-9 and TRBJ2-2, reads DTGVSQNPRHKITKRGQNVTFRCDPISEHNRLYWYRQTLGQGPEFLTYFQNEAQLEKSRLLSDRFSAERPKGSFSTLEIQRTEQGDSAMYLCASSSNRGNTGELFFGEGSRLTVL.

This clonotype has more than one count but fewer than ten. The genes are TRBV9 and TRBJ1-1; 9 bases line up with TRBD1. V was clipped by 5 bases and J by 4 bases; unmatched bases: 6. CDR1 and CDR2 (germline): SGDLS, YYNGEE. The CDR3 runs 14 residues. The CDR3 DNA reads TGTGCCAGCAGAGAGGGACAGGGAGGCACTGAAGCTTTCTTT. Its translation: CASREGQGGTEAFF.

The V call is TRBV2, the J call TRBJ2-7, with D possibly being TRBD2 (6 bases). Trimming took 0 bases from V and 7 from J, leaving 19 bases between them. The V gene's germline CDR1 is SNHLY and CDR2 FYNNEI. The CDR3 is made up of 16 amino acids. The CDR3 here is CASSEAGEAVFGEQYF. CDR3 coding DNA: TGTGCCAGCAGTGAAGCCGGGGAGGCAGTATTTGGGGAGCAGTACTTC.

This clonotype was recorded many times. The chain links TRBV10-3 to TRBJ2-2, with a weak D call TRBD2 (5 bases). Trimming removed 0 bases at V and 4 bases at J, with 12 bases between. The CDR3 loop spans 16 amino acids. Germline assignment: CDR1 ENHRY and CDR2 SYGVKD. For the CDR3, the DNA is TGTGCCATCAGTGAGTCGAGAGGGCTGGTCACCGGGGAGCTGTTTTTT. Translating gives CAISESRGLVTGELFF.

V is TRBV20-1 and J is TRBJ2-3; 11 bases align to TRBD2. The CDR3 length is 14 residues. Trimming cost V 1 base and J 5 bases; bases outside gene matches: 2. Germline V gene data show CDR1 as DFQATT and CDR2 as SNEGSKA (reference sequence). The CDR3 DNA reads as TGCAGTGCTAGAGTAACTAGCGGGGGAGATACGCAGTATTTT. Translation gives CSARVTSGGDTQYF.

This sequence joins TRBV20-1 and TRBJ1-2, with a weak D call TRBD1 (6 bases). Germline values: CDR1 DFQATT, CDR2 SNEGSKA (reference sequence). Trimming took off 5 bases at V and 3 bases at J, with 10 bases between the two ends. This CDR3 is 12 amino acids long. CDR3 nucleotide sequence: TGCAGTGCTTCGGACAGCTACTATGGCTACACCTTC. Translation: CSASDSYYGYTF.

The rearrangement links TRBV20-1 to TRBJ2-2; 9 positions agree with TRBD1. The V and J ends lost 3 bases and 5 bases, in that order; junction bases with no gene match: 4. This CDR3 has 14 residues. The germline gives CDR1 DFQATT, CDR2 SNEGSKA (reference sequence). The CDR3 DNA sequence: TGCAGTGCTAGTCCGGGGACAGGGACCGGGGAGCTGTTTTTT. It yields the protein CSASPGTGTGELFF.

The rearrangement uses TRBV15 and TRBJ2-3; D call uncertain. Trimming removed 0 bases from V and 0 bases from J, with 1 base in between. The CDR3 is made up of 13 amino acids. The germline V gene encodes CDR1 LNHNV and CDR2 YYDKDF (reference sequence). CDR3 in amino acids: CATSRDSTDTQYF. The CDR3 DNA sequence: TGTGCCACCAGCAGAGATAGCACAGATACGCAGTATTTT.

This chain's CDR3 is CATSDSGVNYGYTF. The CDR3 bases are TGTGCCACCAGTGATTCAGGGGTCAACTATGGCTACACCTTC. The rearrangement links TRBV24-1 to TRBJ1-2; D is perhaps TRBD1 (6 bases). Germline CDR1 reads KGHDR; CDR2 reads SFDVKD. The V end was cut by 2 bases, the J end by 2 bases, with 8 bases between. The CDR3 sequence is 14 residues long.

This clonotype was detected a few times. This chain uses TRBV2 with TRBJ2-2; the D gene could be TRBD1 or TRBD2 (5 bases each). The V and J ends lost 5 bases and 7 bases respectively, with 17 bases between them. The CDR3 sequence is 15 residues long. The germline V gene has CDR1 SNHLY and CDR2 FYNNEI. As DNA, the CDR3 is TGTGCCAGCAGTCCCAGCCTGGGACGCAGCGGGGAGCTGTTTTTT. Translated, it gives CASSPSLGRSGELFF.

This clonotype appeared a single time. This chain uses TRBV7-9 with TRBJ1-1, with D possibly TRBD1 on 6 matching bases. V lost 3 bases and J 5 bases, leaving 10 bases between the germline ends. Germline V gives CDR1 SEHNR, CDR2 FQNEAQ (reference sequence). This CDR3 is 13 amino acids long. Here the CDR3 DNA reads TGTGCCAGCAGCTTGGCGGGGGCGACTGAAGCTTTCTTT. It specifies CASSLAGATEAFF.

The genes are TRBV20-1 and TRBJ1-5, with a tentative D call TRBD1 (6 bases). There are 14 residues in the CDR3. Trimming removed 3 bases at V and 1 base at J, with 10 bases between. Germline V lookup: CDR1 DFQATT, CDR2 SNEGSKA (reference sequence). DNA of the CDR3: TGCAGTGCTAGCTCAGGGGCAAGCAATCAGCCCCAGCATTTT. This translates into CSASSGASNQPQHF.

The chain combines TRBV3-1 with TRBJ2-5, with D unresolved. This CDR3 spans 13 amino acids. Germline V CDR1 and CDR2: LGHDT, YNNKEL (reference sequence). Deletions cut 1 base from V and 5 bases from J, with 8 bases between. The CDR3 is CASSQAPRETQYF. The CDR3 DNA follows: TGTGCCAGCAGCCAAGCCCCCAGGGAGACCCAGTACTTC.

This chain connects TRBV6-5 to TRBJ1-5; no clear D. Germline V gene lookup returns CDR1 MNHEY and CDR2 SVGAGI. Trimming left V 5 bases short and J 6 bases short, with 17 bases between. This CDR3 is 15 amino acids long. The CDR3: CASSDGLGSGQPQHF. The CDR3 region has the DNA TGTGCCAGCAGTGATGGGTTGGGGTCGGGTCAGCCCCAGCATTTT.

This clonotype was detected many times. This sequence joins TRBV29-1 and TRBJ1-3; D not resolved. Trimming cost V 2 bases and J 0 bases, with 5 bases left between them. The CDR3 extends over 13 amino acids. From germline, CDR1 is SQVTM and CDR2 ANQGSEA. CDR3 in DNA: TGCAGCGTTGAATCGATCTCTGGAAACACCATATATTTT. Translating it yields CSVESISGNTIYF.

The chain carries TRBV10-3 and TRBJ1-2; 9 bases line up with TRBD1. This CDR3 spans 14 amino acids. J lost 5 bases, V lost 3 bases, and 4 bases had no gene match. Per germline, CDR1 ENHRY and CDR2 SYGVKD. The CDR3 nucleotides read TGTGCCATCAGTGATCCCGGGACAGGGTATGGCTACACCTTC. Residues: CAISDPGTGYGYTF.

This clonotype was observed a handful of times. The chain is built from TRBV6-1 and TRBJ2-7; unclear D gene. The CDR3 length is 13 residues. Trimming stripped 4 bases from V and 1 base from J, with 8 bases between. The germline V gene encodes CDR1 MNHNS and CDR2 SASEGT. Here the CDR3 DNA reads TGTGCCAGCAGTGTTACGGTTTCCTACGAGCAGTACTTC. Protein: CASSVTVSYEQYF.

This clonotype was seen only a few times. DNA for the CDR3: TGCGCCAGCAGCTTGACAGTGATGAACACTGAAGCTTTCTTT. It encodes CASSLTVMNTEAFF. This sequence joins TRBV5-1 and TRBJ1-1; no clear D. CDR1 is SGHRS and CDR2 is YFSETQ in the germline V gene. Deletions cut 1 base from V and 0 bases from J, with 7 bases between. The CDR3 extends over 14 amino acids.

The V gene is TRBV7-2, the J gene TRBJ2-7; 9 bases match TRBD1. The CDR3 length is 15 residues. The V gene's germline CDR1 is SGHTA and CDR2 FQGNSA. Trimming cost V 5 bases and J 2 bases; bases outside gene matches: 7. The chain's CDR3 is CASSREGTGPYEQYF. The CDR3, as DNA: TGTGCCAGCAGCCGTGAGGGGACAGGGCCCTACGAGCAGTACTTC.

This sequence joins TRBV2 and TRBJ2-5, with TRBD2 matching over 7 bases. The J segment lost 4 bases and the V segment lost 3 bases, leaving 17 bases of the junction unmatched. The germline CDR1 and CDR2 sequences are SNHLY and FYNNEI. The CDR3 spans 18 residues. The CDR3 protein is CASSDYRVAGDLAETQYF. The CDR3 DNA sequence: TGTGCCAGCAGTGATTACCGGGTTGCGGGAGATTTAGCAGAGACCCAGTACTTC.

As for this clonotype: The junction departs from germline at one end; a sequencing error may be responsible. The DNA for the CDR3 is TGTGCCTCCCGCGGGCTTTCCTACAATGAGCAGTTCTTC. This encodes CASRGLSYNEQFF. This chain connects TRBV10-2 to TRBJ2-7; maybe TRBD2 (5 bases). The J call may be faulty, since TRBJ2-1 better matches the DNA end. The CDR3 length is 13 residues. The germline V gene has CDR1 WSHSY and CDR2 SAAADI.

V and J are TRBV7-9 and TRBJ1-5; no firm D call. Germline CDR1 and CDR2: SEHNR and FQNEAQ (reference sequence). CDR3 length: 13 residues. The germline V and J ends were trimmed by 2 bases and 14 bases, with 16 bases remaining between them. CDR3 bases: TGTGCCAGCAGCTTACGGCAGGAATCCTACGAGCATTTT. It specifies CASSLRQESYEHF.

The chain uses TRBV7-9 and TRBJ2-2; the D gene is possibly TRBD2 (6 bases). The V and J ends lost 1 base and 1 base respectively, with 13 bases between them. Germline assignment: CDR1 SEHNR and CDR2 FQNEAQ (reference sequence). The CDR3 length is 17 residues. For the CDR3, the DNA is TGTGCCAGCAGCTTAGGTGGGGGACTCAAGAACACCGGGGAGCTGTTTTTT. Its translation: CASSLGGGLKNTGELFF.

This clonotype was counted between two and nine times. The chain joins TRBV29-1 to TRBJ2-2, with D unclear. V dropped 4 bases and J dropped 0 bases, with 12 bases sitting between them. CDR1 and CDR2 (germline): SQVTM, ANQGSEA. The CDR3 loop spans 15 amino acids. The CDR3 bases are TGCAGCGTTGGCCACCCCAACGCGAACACCGGGGAGCTGTTTTTT. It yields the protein CSVGHPNANTGELFF.

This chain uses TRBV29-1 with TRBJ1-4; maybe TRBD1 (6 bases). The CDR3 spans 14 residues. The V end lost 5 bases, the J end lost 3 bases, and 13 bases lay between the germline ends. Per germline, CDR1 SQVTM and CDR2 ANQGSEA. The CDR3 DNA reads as TGCAGCGTTTCTACAGGGCTCGCTAATGAAAAACTGTTTTTT. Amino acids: CSVSTGLANEKLFF.

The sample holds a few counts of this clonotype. The CDR3 region has the DNA TGTGCCAGCAGCTTAACATCGGAGACCCAGTACTTC. This encodes CASSLTSETQYF. V is TRBV7-9 and J is TRBJ2-5; D not certain. Trimming took 2 bases from V and 5 from J, leaving 6 bases between them. Per the germline V gene, CDR1 is SEHNR and CDR2 is FQNEAQ (reference sequence). The CDR3 runs 12 residues.

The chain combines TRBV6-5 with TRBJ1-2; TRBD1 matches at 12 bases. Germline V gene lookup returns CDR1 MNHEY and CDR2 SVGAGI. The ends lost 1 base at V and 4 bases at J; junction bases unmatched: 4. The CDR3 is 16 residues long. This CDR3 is CASSYWDRGPSYGYTF. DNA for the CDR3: TGTGCCAGCAGTTACTGGGACAGGGGGCCTAGCTATGGCTACACCTTC.